The 25 T cell receptor beta chains given below trace back to one sample, sequenced in a study of T cells in Graves' hyperthyroidism and ophthalmopathy. Researchers took RNA transcripts and amplified the TCR beta CDR3 regions from them. The HTBI primer set drove a first-round RT-PCR of the TCR CDR3. TCRdb fed the multiplex PCR reads into MiXCR, producing one record per CDR3 protein. In the table there are 500,000 to 600,000 distinct CDR3 sequences, roughly 46% of which are singletons. Sequencing input: peripheral blood or thyroid tissue (not recorded which). All receptors come from an adult woman with Graves' disease, either hyperthyroidism or ophthalmopathy (not recorded which).

A few counts support this clonotype. The V call is TRBV7-9, the J call TRBJ2-5; no clear D. V shed 8 bases and J shed 5 bases, with 15 bases lying between them. Looked up from germline, CDR1 is SEHNR and CDR2 is FQNEAQ (reference sequence). This CDR3 is 13 amino acids long. CDR3 coding DNA: TGTGCCAGCTCACCGCTACGAGAGGAGACCCAGTACTTC. Its protein product is CASSPLREETQYF.

This clonotype was recorded many times. V usage is TRBV7-9 and J usage is TRBJ2-7; D unclear. V shed 3 bases and J shed 1 base, with 13 bases lying between them. This CDR3 spans 15 amino acids. CDR1 and CDR2 from the germline V gene are SEHNR and FQNEAQ (reference sequence). CDR3: CASSFPMTPSYEQYF. The CDR3 DNA reads TGTGCCAGCAGCTTCCCCATGACACCTTCCTACGAGCAGTACTTC.

The table lists this clonotype with a few counts. V and J are TRBV28 and TRBJ1-5; D uncertain. Trimming took off 5 bases at V and 4 bases at J, with 12 bases between the two ends. The V gene's germline CDR1 is MDHEN and CDR2 SYDVKM. CDR3 length: 14 residues. The CDR3 region has the DNA TGTGCCAGCAGTAATTTTCTCGGGAATCAGCCCCAGCATTTT. Translating gives CASSNFLGNQPQHF.

The rearrangement uses TRBV15 and TRBJ1-2; no clear D. Trimming left V 0 bases short and J 4 bases short, with 12 bases between. Looked up from germline, CDR1 is LNHNV and CDR2 is YYDKDF (reference sequence). The CDR3 covers 15 residues. CDR3 loop: CATSRDFGEIYGYTF. Here the CDR3 DNA reads TGTGCCACCAGCAGAGATTTCGGGGAGATCTATGGCTACACCTTC.

The gene calls are TRBV6-6 and TRBJ2-5; D not certain. The CDR3 covers 8 residues. CDR1 and CDR2 (germline): MNHNY, SVGAGI (reference sequence). V lost 7 bases, J lost 9 bases, and 3 bases lay in between. For the CDR3, the DNA is TGTGCCAGCACTTCCCAGTACTTC. As protein: CASTSQYF.

This clonotype was counted ten times or more. V usage is TRBV28 and J usage is TRBJ2-5; TRBD1 matches 7 bases. There are 16 residues in the CDR3. From germline, CDR1 is MDHEN and CDR2 SYDVKM. V lost 5 bases and J lost 4; bases outside the gene matches: 13. CDR3 sequence (DNA): TGTGCCAGCAGTAACCGGAGGACAGGTTGGGGAGAGACCCAGTACTTC. It yields the protein CASSNRRTGWGETQYF.

Many counts were recorded for this clonotype. The rearrangement uses TRBV7-3 and TRBJ2-6; D gene uncertain. CDR1 is SGHTA and CDR2 is FQGTGA in the germline V gene. The CDR3 totals 15 residues. Trimming pared 1 base from V and 2 bases from J, leaving 6 bases between. CDR3 bases: TGTGCCAGCAGCTTAATGGGGACTGGGGCCAACGTCCTGACTTTC. It is translated as CASSLMGTGANVLTF.

There are a few counts of this clonotype. A much larger clonotype is one base distant, so this may be a read error. The chain employs TRBV5-1 and TRBJ1-6; 7 bases align to TRBD1. Germline assignment: CDR1 SGHRS and CDR2 YFSETQ. The CDR3 spans 14 residues. The DNA of the CDR3 is TGCGTCAGCAGCTTGGGACAGAGGCATTCACCCCTCCACTTT. Its protein product is CVSSLGQRHSPLHF.

In this sample, this clonotype turned up many times. CDR3: CASSVEWTGELFF. CDR3 in DNA: TGTGCCAGCAGCGTAGAGTGGACCGGGGAGCTGTTTTTT. The chain couples TRBV9 to TRBJ2-2; D is ambiguous. V was trimmed by 0 bases and J by 5 bases, leaving 5 bases between them. The CDR3 covers 13 residues. The V gene's germline CDR1 is SGDLS and CDR2 YYNGEE.

The gene calls are TRBV7-7 and TRBJ2-7, with 9 bases fitting TRBD1. The CDR3 has 14 residues. The V gene end was trimmed by 3 bases and the J gene end by 7 bases; junction bases not matched to a gene: 7. Germline CDR1 SSHAT, CDR2 FNYEAQ (reference sequence). For the CDR3, the DNA is TGTGCCAGCAGCTTGTGGACAGGGGCAGGGGAGCAGTACTTC. The encoded protein is CASSLWTGAGEQYF.

Ten or more counts support this clonotype. The gene calls are TRBV5-1 and TRBJ2-7, with a weak D call TRBD1 (5 bases). Germline V gives CDR1 SGHRS, CDR2 YFSETQ. The ends were cut back, 0 bases at V and 4 bases at J, with 11 bases in the middle. The CDR3 totals 14 residues. This CDR3 reads CASSLGSTAYEQYF. The CDR3 nucleotides are TGCGCCAGCAGCTTGGGATCGACAGCATACGAGCAGTACTTC.

This clonotype appeared many times. The chain recombines TRBV28 with TRBJ2-7; possibly TRBD1 for D (5 bases). CDR3 length: 13 amino acids. Germline CDR1 MDHEN, CDR2 SYDVKM. V lost 3 bases and J lost 2, with 8 bases in between. CDR3 sequence (DNA): TGTGCCAGCAGTTTTCCACAGGCCTACGAGCAGTACTTC. Protein product: CASSFPQAYEQYF.

This clonotype has at least ten counts. The chain is built from TRBV4-1 and TRBJ1-1, with D uncertain. The CDR3 is made up of 14 amino acids. Trimming stripped 3 bases from V and 0 bases from J, with 8 bases between. From germline, CDR1 is MGHRA and CDR2 YSYEKL. CDR3 in amino acids: CASSQILLNTEAFF. As DNA, the CDR3 is TGCGCCAGCAGCCAGATACTTTTGAACACTGAAGCTTTCTTT.

Concerning this clonotype: With a much larger clone just one base away, this may be a read error. V usage is TRBV30 and J usage is TRBJ1-2, with a tentative D call TRBD1 (5 bases). Trimming took off 7 bases at V and 5 bases at J, with 23 bases between the two ends. Germline assignment: CDR1 GTSNPN and CDR2 SVGIG (reference sequence). The CDR3 length is 15 residues. This chain's CDR3 is CALRAGRRDLYGYTF. CDR3 nucleotide sequence: TGTGCCTTGAGGGCGGGACGGAGAGATCTTTATGGCTACACCTTC.

This clonotype occurred many times. The chain recombines TRBV9 with TRBJ2-7, with 9 bases identical to TRBD1. Germline V gives CDR1 SGDLS, CDR2 YYNGEE. The CDR3 runs 15 residues. The J segment lost 5 bases and the V segment lost 4 bases, leaving 10 bases of the junction unmatched. The chain's CDR3 is CASSIEGQGKDEQYF. As DNA, the CDR3 is TGTGCCAGCAGCATTGAAGGACAGGGGAAGGACGAGCAGTACTTC.

This clonotype was found many times. The chain carries TRBV5-4 and TRBJ2-6, with TRBD2 matching over 10 bases. The V gene end was trimmed by 4 bases and the J gene end by 2 bases; junction bases not matched to a gene: 3. Germline V lookup: CDR1 SGHNT, CDR2 YYREEE (reference sequence). The CDR3 is 16 residues long. The CDR3 spells CASSPTSGTGANVLTF. The CDR3 DNA is TGTGCCAGCAGCCCAACTAGCGGGACTGGGGCCAACGTCCTGACTTTC.

This chain joins TRBV20-1 and TRBJ2-5; 7 bases fit TRBD1. V was clipped by 3 bases and J by 0 bases; unmatched bases: 13. Germline values: CDR1 DFQATT, CDR2 SNEGSKA (reference sequence). The CDR3 totals 17 residues. The CDR3 region has the DNA TGCAGTGCTAGTGACACAGGGGAGATTGTTTACCAAGAGACCCAGTACTTC. This sequence encodes CSASDTGEIVYQETQYF.

This chain joins TRBV5-1 and TRBJ1-2, with 7 bases aligning to TRBD1. CDR3 length: 14 amino acids. V shed 6 bases and J 8 bases; nucleotides not matched to a gene: 13. Germline CDR1 SGHRS, CDR2 YFSETQ. The CDR3 nucleotides read TGCGCCAGCACGAAACTCACAGGGGACGGCGGCTACACCTTC. Protein sequence: CASTKLTGDGGYTF.

CDR3 sequence: CASSLVSAGNTF. The CDR3 nucleotides are TGCGCCAGCAGCTTGGTATCGGCAGGAAACACCTTC. The chain couples TRBV5-1 to TRBJ1-2, with no clear D. This CDR3 region has 12 residues. The V gene's germline CDR1 is SGHRS and CDR2 YFSETQ. The V end was cut by 0 bases, the J end by 12 bases, with 12 bases between.

Concerning this clonotype: Possible read error: a much larger clone is one base away. The chain recombines TRBV7-9 with TRBJ1-4; 10 bases map to TRBD1. From germline, CDR1 is SEHNR and CDR2 FQNEAQ (reference sequence). V shed 3 bases and J 8 bases; nucleotides not matched to a gene: 3. The length of the CDR3 is 14 residues. Written as DNA, the CDR3 is TGTGCCAGCAGCTTCGGACAGGGGGAGGAAAAACTGTTTTTT. This gives the protein CASSFGQGEEKLFF.

For this clonotype: A read error may account for a junction end that differs from germline. The genes are TRBV10-3 and TRBJ1-5; D is undetermined. The CDR3 loop spans 19 amino acids. Germline V CDR1 and CDR2: ENHRY, SYGVKD. The CDR3 sequence: CASSPLLGTNTYSNQPQHF. CDR3 sequence (DNA): TGTGCCAGCAGTCCCCTCTTGGGTACGAACACATATAGCAATCAGCCCCAGCATTTT.

This clonotype was recorded many times. The chain joins TRBV5-1 to TRBJ1-1; D remains unclear. Trimming took off 7 bases at V and 1 base at J, with 14 bases between the two ends. Germline CDR1 and CDR2: SGHRS and YFSETQ. The CDR3 is made up of 14 amino acids. CDR3 sequence reads: CASPSTLPNTEAFF. The CDR3, as DNA: TGCGCCAGCCCCTCCACCCTACCGAACACTGAAGCTTTCTTT.

The chain recombines TRBV10-3 with TRBJ2-7, with a weak D call TRBD2 (5 bases). Trimming pared 10 bases from V and 7 bases from J, leaving 14 bases between. The CDR3 is 11 residues long. The germline CDR1 and CDR2 sequences are ENHRY and SYGVKD. CDR3 bases: TGTGCCACCCGTTCCGGGGATGAGCAGTACTTC. It specifies CATRSGDEQYF.

The chain couples TRBV15 to TRBJ1-1; D gene ambiguous. CDR1 is LNHNV, CDR2 YYDKDF, per germline (reference sequence). The CDR3 consists of 14 residues. With 4 bases removed from V and 1 base from J, the gap between germline ends came to 10 bases. The CDR3 DNA reads as TGTGCCACCAGCATTTTCCCAAGGAACACTGAAGCTTTCTTT. It encodes CATSIFPRNTEAFF.

In its sample, this clonotype was seen many times. J is TRBJ2-6 and V is TRBV24-1; D may correspond to TRBD1 or TRBD2 (6 bases each). The CDR3 totals 16 residues. Looked up from germline, CDR1 is KGHDR and CDR2 is SFDVKD. V was trimmed by 6 bases and J by 4 bases, leaving 15 bases between them. CDR3 loop: CATSPPGAGGANVLTF. The CDR3, as DNA: TGTGCCACCAGTCCCCCAGGGGCGGGAGGGGCCAACGTCCTGACTTTC.